The 8 T cell receptor beta chains listed next were all sequenced from one sample in a study of neurological immune-mediated disorders. Each CDR3 protein gets one entry after TCRdb re-called the 5' RACE reads with MiXCR. The sample carries roughly 100,000 distinct CDR3 sequences, approximately 3.5% recorded once. Material for sequencing was PBMCs. These receptors came from a woman in her forties or fifties with multiple sclerosis.

This clonotype has ten or more counts. The chain combines TRBV5-1 with TRBJ2-7; D is ambiguous. The V gene's germline CDR1 is SGHRS and CDR2 YFSETQ. V was pared by 4 bases and J by 1 base, with 3 bases between. The CDR3 is 11 amino acids. The chain's CDR3 is CASSASYEQYF. In nucleotides, the CDR3 is TGCGCCAGCAGCGCGTCCTACGAGCAGTACTTC.

In this sample, this clonotype turned up many times. V usage is TRBV27 and J usage is TRBJ1-4; TRBD1 might be the D (5 bases). This CDR3 is 14 amino acids long. Trimming left V 3 bases short and J 8 bases short, with 13 bases between. Germline V lookup: CDR1 MNHEY, CDR2 SMNVEV (reference sequence). This chain's CDR3 is CASSFGGRGEKLFF. CDR3 DNA sequence: TGTGCCAGCAGTTTCGGGGGACGAGGGGAAAAACTGTTTTTT.

In its sample, this clonotype was seen many times. The CDR3, as DNA: TGCAGTGCTAAACGTTCTGGGACAGGGGGGCTAGGGCAGTTCTTC. Its translation is CSAKRSGTGGLGQFF. The rearrangement links TRBV20-1 to TRBJ2-1; TRBD1 aligns across 11 bases. V lost 4 bases, J lost 12 bases, and 14 bases stayed unmatched. The CDR3 spans 15 residues. Germline V CDR1 and CDR2: DFQATT, SNEGSKA (reference sequence).

This clonotype has at least ten counts. The chain links TRBV7-7 to TRBJ2-7; D perhaps matches TRBD1 (6 bases). This CDR3 has 12 amino acids. From germline, CDR1 is SSHAT and CDR2 FNYEAQ (reference sequence). CDR3 protein: CASSQGSGEQYF. The CDR3 coding sequence is TGTGCTAGTTCACAGGGATCTGGAGAGCAGTACTTC.

The chain combines TRBV7-2 with TRBJ2-5, with D perhaps matching TRBD1 or TRBD2 (7 bases each). The CDR3 sequence is 14 residues long. CDR1 and CDR2 (germline): SGHTA, FQGNSA. Trimming took 5 bases from V and 5 from J, leaving 15 bases between them. The CDR3 DNA reads TGTGCCAGCAGCCTGCGACAGGGAGGGGAGACCCAGTACTTC. Translating gives CASSLRQGGETQYF.

This clonotype was detected many times. Being one base from a much bigger clone, this may be a read error. The chain links TRBV7-9 to TRBJ2-7; D remains unclear. The length of the CDR3 is 11 residues. Germline assignment: CDR1 SEHNR and CDR2 FQNEAQ (reference sequence). V was cut by 4 bases and J by 3 bases, with 4 bases left in between. CDR3 nucleotides: TGTGCCAGCAGCTCCAACTACGAGCAGTACTTC. This codes for CASSSNYEQYF.

This clonotype was seen repeatedly, ten times or more. The chain links TRBV7-2 to TRBJ2-5; D call uncertain. The CDR3 extends over 11 amino acids. Germline V lookup: CDR1 SGHTA, CDR2 FQGNSA. With 7 bases removed from V and 4 bases from J, the gap between germline ends came to 7 bases. In DNA form, the CDR3 reads TGTGCCAGCACCCATGGAGAGACCCAGTACTTC. Translating gives CASTHGETQYF.

Regarding this clonotype: The CDR3 does not end in the conserved phenylalanine or tryptophan, so this is likely a read error. The J gene is TRBJ1-2, the V gene TRBV6-5, with a weak D call TRBD1 (5 bases). The length of the CDR3 is 15 residues. CDR1 is MNHEY, CDR2 SVGAGI, per germline. V lost 5 bases, J lost 0 bases, and 13 bases lay in between. This CDR3 is CASSLTGATNYGYTI. The DNA for the CDR3 is TGTGCCAGCAGTCTCACAGGCGCTACTAACTATGGCTACACCATC.